A selection of T cell receptor beta chains follows, all from one sample in a study of shared clonotypes between healthy human individuals. The assay was immunoSEQ multiplex PCR, and TCRdb's table has in-frame clones only and misses some. This sample has approximately 530,000 clones, with roughly 95% found just once. Sequencing was carried out using naive CD4+ T cells sorted from blood. The receptors derive from a woman in her twenties or thirties in good health. Each CDR3 is given with its conserved first and last residue. The D gene is left open where the match is weak. The size field is filled for only some rows; it gives once, few, many or a size class.

V gene	D gene	clone size	J gene	CDR3 protein	CDR3 DNA
TRBV7-9	TRBD2	NA	TRBJ2-7	CASAKTWTSGVSYEQYF	TGTGCCAGCGCGAAAACCTGGACTAGCGGGGTCTCCTACGAGCAGTACTTC
TRBV6-4	NA	NA	TRBJ2-1	CASSDGDLSYNEQFF	TGTGCCAGCAGTGACGGGGACTTATCCTACAATGAGCAGTTCTTC
TRBV7-2	NA	NA	TRBJ1-5	CASSYGNSQLNQPQHF	TGTGCCAGCAGCTATGGAAACAGCCAGCTGAATCAGCCCCAGCATTTT
TRBV10-1	TRBD1	NA	TRBJ2-7	CASSGQGYEQYF	TGCGCCAGCAGTGGACAGGGCTACGAGCAGTACTTC
TRBV28	NA	NA	TRBJ1-2	CASRPPQSALGYTF	TGTGCCAGCAGACCGCCCCAGTCGGCCCTAGGCTACACCTTC
TRBV9	NA	NA	TRBJ1-2	CASSVRQETNYGYTF	TGTGCCAGCAGCGTAAGACAGGAAACTAACTATGGCTACACCTTC
TRBV30	TRBD2	NA	TRBJ2-1	CAWGNPGLLGNEQFF	TGTGCCTGGGGCAACCCGGGACTACTGGGCAATGAGCAGTTCTTC
TRBV28	NA	NA	TRBJ1-2	CASSLLAYGYTF	TGTGCCAGCAGTTTATTGGCCTATGGCTACACCTTC
TRBV1	NA	NA	TRBJ2-6	CTSSPSAQSRANVLTF	TGCACCAGCAGCCCAAGTGCACAAAGTCGGGCCAACGTCCTGACTTTC
TRBV28	NA	NA	TRBJ1-2	CASSFNFGKGTYGYTF	TGTGCCAGCAGCTTTAACTTCGGGAAAGGCACCTATGGCTACACCTTC
TRBV6-5	TRBD1	NA	TRBJ1-3	CASSLDRVYGNTIYF	TGTGCCAGCAGTCTGGACAGGGTGTACGGAAACACCATATATTTT
TRBV11-2	TRBD2	NA	TRBJ2-7	CASSRISGRIREQYF	TGTGCCAGCAGTCGAATCAGCGGGAGGATACGCGAGCAGTACTTC
TRBV4-1	NA	NA	TRBJ2-1	CASSQRAPSIDEQFF	TGCGCCAGCAGCCAACGAGCTCCTAGTATCGATGAGCAGTTCTTC
TRBV18	TRBD1	NA	TRBJ1-3	CASSPFTGDGNTIYF	TGTGCCAGCTCACCCTTTACAGGGGATGGAAACACCATATATTTT
TRBV6-5	NA	NA	TRBJ1-1	CASSPPVKKNTEAFF	TGTGCCAGCAGTCCTCCCGTGAAGAAGAACACTGAAGCTTTCTTT
TRBV19	NA	NA	TRBJ2-7	CASSIKGSRDEQYF	TGTGCCAGTAGTATTAAGGGCAGTCGGGACGAGCAGTACTTC
TRBV5-1	TRBD1	NA	TRBJ2-7	CASSAGQAVYEQYF	TGCGCCAGCAGCGCGGGACAGGCAGTATACGAGCAGTACTTC
TRBV5-8	NA	NA	TRBJ2-7	CASSLDHEQYF	TGTGCCAGCAGCTTAGATCACGAGCAGTACTTC
TRBV19	NA	NA	TRBJ1-1	CASSIRDTEAFF	TGTGCCAGTAGTATCAGGGACACTGAAGCTTTCTTT
TRBV10-1	NA	NA	TRBJ2-1	CASSESSYGSSYNEQFF	TGCGCCAGCAGTGAGTCCTCGTACGGGAGTTCGTACAATGAGCAGTTCTTC
TRBV27	TRBD2	NA	TRBJ2-7	CASRGLAGGLVIHEQYF	TGTGCCAGCCGGGGACTAGCGGGAGGGCTTGTAATCCACGAGCAGTACTTC
TRBV5-1	NA	NA	TRBJ2-7	CASTVGVGAYEQYF	TGCGCCAGCACCGTGGGAGTGGGGGCCTACGAGCAGTACTTC
TRBV6-6	NA	NA	TRBJ2-5	CASSQAGQYQETQYF	TGTGCCAGCAGTCAGGCGGGGCAGTACCAAGAGACCCAGTACTTC
TRBV5-1	NA	NA	TRBJ2-7	CASSTRPSDGIYEQYF	TGCGCCAGCAGTACACGCCCCTCGGACGGGATTTACGAGCAGTACTTC
TRBV30	TRBD2	NA	TRBJ2-2	CAWSIASGNTGELFF	TGTGCCTGGAGTATAGCTAGCGGGAACACCGGGGAGCTGTTTTTT
TRBV10-3	NA	NA	TRBJ2-7	CAISSGDYEQYF	TGTGCCATCAGTTCAGGGGACTACGAGCAGTACTTC
TRBV30	NA	NA	TRBJ1-3	CAWRLGFSGNTIYF	TGTGCCTGGAGGTTAGGGTTCTCTGGAAACACCATATATTTT
TRBV4-1	TRBD2	NA	TRBJ2-6	CASSYLAGGFSGANVLTF	TGCGCCAGCAGCTATCTAGCGGGAGGTTTCTCTGGGGCCAACGTCCTGACTTTC
TRBV7-2	NA	NA	TRBJ2-3	CASSSPVGADTQYF	TGTGCCAGCAGCTCGCCGGTGGGCGCAGATACGCAGTATTTT
TRBV7-9	TRBD1	NA	TRBJ2-5	CASSPGTAQETQYF	TGTGCCAGCAGCCCAGGGACAGCTCAAGAGACCCAGTACTTC
TRBV2	TRBD1	once	TRBJ1-1	CASSEQGVPNTEAFF	TGTGCCAGCAGTGAACAGGGGGTGCCGAACACTGAAGCTTTCTTT
TRBV19	NA	NA	TRBJ2-5	CASSSQVWKTQYF	TGTGCCAGTAGTAGTCAGGTTTGGAAGACCCAGTACTTC
TRBV2	NA	NA	TRBJ1-3	CASSLTPTGGTIYF	TGTGCCAGCAGCCTTACACCAACCGGGGGCACCATATATTTT
TRBV19	TRBD2	NA	TRBJ2-7	CASRRGTSGSYEQYF	TGTGCCAGTAGGCGAGGGACTAGCGGCTCCTACGAGCAGTACTTC
TRBV6-1	TRBD1	NA	TRBJ1-2	CAAKRQGTLYGYTF	TGTGCCGCCAAGAGACAGGGAACGCTTTATGGCTACACCTTC
TRBV6-5	NA	NA	TRBJ1-3	CASSYWGGSSGNTIYF	TGTGCCAGCAGTTACTGGGGGGGCAGCTCTGGAAACACCATATATTTT
TRBV9	NA	NA	TRBJ1-3	CASSVGAHGAGNTIYF	TGTGCCAGCAGCGTAGGGGCCCATGGCGCTGGAAACACCATATATTTT
TRBV6-4	NA	NA	TRBJ1-2	CASSGVANYGYTF	TGTGCCAGCAGTGGGGTGGCTAACTATGGCTACACCTTC
TRBV29-1	NA	once	TRBJ2-3	CSVEVSGGTDTQYF	TGCAGCGTTGAAGTGTCAGGGGGCACAGATACGCAGTATTTT
TRBV5-1	TRBD1	NA	TRBJ1-1	CASSLSGTGDTEAFF	TGCGCCAGCAGCTTGTCCGGGACAGGGGACACTGAAGCTTTCTTT
TRBV6-6	TRBD1	NA	TRBJ1-5	CASSYSGEGAGQPQHF	TGTGCCAGCAGTTACAGCGGGGAGGGGGCGGGTCAGCCCCAGCATTTT